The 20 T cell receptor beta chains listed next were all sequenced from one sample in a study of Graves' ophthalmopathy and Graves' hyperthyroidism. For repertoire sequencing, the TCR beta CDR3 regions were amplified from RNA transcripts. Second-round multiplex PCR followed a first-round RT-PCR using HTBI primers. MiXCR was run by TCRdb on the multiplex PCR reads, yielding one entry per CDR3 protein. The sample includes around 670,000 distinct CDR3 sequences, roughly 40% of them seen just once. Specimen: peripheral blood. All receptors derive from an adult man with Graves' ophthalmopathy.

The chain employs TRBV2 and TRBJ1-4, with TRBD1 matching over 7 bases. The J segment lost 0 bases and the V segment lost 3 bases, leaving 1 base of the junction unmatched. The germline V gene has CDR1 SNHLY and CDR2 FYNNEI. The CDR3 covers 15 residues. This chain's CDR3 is CASSDGTATNEKLFF. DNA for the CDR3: TGTGCCAGCAGTGACGGGACAGCAACTAATGAAAAACTGTTTTTT.

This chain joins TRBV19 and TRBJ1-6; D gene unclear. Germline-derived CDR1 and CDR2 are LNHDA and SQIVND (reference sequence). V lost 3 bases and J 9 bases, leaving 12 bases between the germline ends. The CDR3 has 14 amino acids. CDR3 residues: CASSILVPGSPLHF. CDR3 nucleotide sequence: TGTGCCAGTAGTATTCTGGTGCCCGGTTCACCCCTCCACTTT.

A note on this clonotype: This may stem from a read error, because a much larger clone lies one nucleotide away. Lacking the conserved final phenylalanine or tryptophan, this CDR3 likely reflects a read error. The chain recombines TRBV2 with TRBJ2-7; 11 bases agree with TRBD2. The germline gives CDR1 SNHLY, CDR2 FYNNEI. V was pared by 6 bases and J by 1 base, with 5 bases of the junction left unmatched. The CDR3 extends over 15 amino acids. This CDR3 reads CASRAGTSGSYEQYL. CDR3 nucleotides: TGTGCCAGCAGGGCCGGGACTAGCGGATCCTACGAGCAGTACCTC.

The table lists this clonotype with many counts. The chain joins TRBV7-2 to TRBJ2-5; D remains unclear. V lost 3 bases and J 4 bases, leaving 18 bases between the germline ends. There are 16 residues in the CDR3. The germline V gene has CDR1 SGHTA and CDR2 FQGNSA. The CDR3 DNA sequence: TGTGCCAGCAGCTTGGAAGCGCTCAGCCCGCCAGAGACCCAGTACTTC. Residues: CASSLEALSPPETQYF. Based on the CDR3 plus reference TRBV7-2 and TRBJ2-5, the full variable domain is GAGVSQSPSNKVTEKGKDVELRCDPISGHTALYWYRQSLGQGLEFLIYFQGNSAPDKSGLPSDRFSAERTGGSVSTLTIQRTQQEDSAVYLCASSLEALSPPETQYFGPGTRLLVL.

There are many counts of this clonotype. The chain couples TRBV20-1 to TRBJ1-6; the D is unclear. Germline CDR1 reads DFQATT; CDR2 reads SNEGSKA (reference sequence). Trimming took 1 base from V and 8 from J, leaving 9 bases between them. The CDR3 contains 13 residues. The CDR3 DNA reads TGCAGTGCTAGAGCGGAGAGATATTCACCCCTCCACTTT. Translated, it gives CSARAERYSPLHF.

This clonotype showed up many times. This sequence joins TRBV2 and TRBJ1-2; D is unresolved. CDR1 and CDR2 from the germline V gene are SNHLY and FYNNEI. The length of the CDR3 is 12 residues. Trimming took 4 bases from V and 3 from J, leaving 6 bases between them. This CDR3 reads CASSVLDYGYTF. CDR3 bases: TGTGCCAGCAGTGTATTGGACTATGGCTACACCTTC. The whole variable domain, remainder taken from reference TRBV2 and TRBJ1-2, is EPEVTQTPSHQVTQMGQEVILRCVPISNHLYFYWYRQILGQKVEFLVSFYNNEISEKSEIFDDQFSVERPDGSNFTLKIRSTKLEDSAMYFCASSVLDYGYTFGSGTRLTVV.

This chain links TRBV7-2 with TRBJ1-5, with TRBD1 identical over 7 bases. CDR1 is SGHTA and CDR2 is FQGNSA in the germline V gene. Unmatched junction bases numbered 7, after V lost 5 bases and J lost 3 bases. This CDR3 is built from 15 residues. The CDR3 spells CASSVGTVSNQPQHF. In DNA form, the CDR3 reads TGTGCCAGCAGCGTCGGGACAGTTTCCAATCAGCCCCAGCATTTT. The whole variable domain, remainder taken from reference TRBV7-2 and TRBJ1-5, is GAGVSQSPSNKVTEKGKDVELRCDPISGHTALYWYRQSLGQGLEFLIYFQGNSAPDKSGLPSDRFSAERTGGSVSTLTIQRTQQEDSAVYLCASSVGTVSNQPQHFGDGTRLSIL.

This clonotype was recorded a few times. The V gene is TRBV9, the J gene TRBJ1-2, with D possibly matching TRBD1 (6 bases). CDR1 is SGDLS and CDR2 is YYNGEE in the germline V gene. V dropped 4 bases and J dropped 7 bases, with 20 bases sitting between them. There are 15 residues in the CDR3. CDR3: CASSQEWRGESGYTF. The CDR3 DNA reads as TGTGCCAGCAGCCAAGAGTGGAGGGGGGAGTCTGGCTACACCTTC.

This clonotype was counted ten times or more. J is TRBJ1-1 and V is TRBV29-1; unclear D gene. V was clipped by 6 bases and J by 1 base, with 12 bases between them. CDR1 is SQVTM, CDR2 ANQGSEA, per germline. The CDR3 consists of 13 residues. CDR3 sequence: CSVNERRNTEAFF. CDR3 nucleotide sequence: TGCAGCGTGAACGAGAGGAGGAACACTGAAGCTTTCTTT.

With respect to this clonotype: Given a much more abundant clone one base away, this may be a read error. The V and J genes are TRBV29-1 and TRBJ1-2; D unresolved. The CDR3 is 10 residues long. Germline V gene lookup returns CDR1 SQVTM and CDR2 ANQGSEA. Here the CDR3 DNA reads TGCAGCTTTGAAGAGAGTGGCTACACCTTC. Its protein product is CSFEESGYTF.

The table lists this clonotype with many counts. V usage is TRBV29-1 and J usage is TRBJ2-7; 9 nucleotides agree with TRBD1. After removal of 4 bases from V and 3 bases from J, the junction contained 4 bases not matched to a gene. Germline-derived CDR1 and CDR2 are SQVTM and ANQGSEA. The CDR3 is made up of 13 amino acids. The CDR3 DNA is TGCAGCGTTGGGACAGGGGATGACTACGAGCAGTACTTC. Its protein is CSVGTGDDYEQYF.

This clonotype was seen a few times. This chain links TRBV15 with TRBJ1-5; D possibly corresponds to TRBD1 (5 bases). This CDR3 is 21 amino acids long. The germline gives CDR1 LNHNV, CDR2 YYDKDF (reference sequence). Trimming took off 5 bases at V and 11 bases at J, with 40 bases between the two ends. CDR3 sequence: CATSPPAGGVSNQPNSPAQHF. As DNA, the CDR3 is TGTGCCACCAGCCCTCCCGCGGGGGGGGTTAGCAATCAGCCAAACTCCCCGGCCCAGCATTTT.

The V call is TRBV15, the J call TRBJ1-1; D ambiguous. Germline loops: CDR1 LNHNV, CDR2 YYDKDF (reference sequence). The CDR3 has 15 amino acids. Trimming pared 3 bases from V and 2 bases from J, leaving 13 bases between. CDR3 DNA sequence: TGTGCCACCAGCAGTTTGTCTCGGGGAAACACTGAAGCTTTCTTT. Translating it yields CATSSLSRGNTEAFF.

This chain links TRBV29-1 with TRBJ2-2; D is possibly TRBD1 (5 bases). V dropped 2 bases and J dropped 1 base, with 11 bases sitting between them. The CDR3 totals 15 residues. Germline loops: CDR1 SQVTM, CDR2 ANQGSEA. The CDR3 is CSVENTRVNTGELFF. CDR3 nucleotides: TGCAGCGTTGAAAATACCAGGGTGAACACCGGGGAGCTGTTTTTT.

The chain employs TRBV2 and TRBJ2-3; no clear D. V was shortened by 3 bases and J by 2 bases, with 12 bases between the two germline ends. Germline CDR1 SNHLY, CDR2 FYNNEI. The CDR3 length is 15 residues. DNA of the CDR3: TGTGCCAGCAGTGAGGGCAGGTCGTCCACAGATACGCAGTATTTT. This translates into CASSEGRSSTDTQYF. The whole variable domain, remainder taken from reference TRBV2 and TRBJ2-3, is EPEVTQTPSHQVTQMGQEVILRCVPISNHLYFYWYRQILGQKVEFLVSFYNNEISEKSEIFDDQFSVERPDGSNFTLKIRSTKLEDSAMYFCASSEGRSSTDTQYFGPGTRLTVL.

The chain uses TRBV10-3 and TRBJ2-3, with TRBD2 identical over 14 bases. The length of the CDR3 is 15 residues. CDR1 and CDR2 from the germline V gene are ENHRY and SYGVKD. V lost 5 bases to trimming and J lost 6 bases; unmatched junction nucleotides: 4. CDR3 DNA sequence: TGTGCCATCAGTCCGGGACTAGCGGGAGAGGATACGCAGTATTTT. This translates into CAISPGLAGEDTQYF.

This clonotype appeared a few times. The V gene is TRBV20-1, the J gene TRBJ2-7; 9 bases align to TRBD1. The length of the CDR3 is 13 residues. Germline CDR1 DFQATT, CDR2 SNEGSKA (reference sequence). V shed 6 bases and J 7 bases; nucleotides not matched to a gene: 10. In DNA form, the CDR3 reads TGCAGTGCGAGCCCCGGGACAGGGAAGGAGCAGTACTTC. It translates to CSASPGTGKEQYF.

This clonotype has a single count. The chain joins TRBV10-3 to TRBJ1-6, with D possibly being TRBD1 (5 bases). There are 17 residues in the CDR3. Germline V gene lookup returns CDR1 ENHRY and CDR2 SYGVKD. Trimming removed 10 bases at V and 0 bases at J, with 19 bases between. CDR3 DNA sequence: TGTGCCAGCAGCGGACATTCAGCTAGCTCCTATAATTCACCCCTCCACTTT. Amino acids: CASSGHSASSYNSPLHF.

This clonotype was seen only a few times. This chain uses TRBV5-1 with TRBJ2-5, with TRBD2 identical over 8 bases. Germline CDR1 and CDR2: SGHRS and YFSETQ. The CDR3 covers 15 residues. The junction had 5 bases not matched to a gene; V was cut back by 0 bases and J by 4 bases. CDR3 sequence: CASSLEPGLVETQYF. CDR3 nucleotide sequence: TGCGCCAGCAGCTTGGAACCGGGACTAGTAGAGACCCAGTACTTC.

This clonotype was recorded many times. The CDR3, as DNA: TGTGCCAGCAGTGAAGGGGTTGAGCCCCAGCATTTT. Translation: CASSEGVEPQHF. This chain joins TRBV2 and TRBJ1-5; D not certain. The V gene lost 1 base and the J gene lost 8 bases, with 6 bases spanning the gap. CDR1 is SNHLY, CDR2 FYNNEI, per germline. The CDR3 spans 12 residues.